This T cell receptor (beta chain) came from a study of T cell responses to AZD1222 COVID-19 vaccine. General study results and limits: No day 14 peak samples; only post-peak repertoires were characterized. Only six people who got AZD1222 tested seropositive at baseline.

The repertoire was sequenced with immunoSEQ multiplex PCR; TCRdb's copy has only in-frame clones and lacks some. The sample includes 150,000 to 200,000 clones, approximately 89% seen only once; the top ten take around 1.2%. In the case of this clone: Antigen: not known.

The sample consisted of peripheral blood, taken 28 days after the second AZD1222 dose. The origin of this receptor is an adult who received the AZD1222 COVID-19 vaccine.

The CDR3 DNA reads TGTGCCAGCAGCGTAGTGGCTCAAACTACATCACCCCTCCACTTT. It is translated as CASSVVAQTTSPLHF. The chain links TRBV9 to TRBJ1-6; D is unresolved. The CDR3 is 15 residues long. Germline CDR1 SGDLS, CDR2 YYNGEE. V dropped 0 bases and J dropped 10 bases, with 14 bases sitting between them.